Listed here are 2 T cell receptor beta chains from one sample, sequenced in a study of STAT3 mutations in large granular lymphocyte leukemia. Findings and caveats of the study: At least one immunodominant TCR beta clonotype appeared in every T-cell large granular lymphocyte leukemia patient.

Antigens for these TCRs are unknown. The data were produced by immunoSEQ multiplex PCR, yet TCRdb's version contains in-frame clones alone and is incomplete. The sample yields more than 10,000 clones, about 92% seen once. The sample comprised peripheral blood mononuclear cells. The receptors stem from a man between 35 and 55 years old with T-cell large granular lymphocyte leukemia. Some clones in this sample may be carry-over from other donors' samples.

The V gene is TRBV29-1, the J gene TRBJ2-3, with D possibly being TRBD1 (6 bases). Germline values: CDR1 SQVTM, CDR2 ANQGSEA. Deletions cut 4 bases from V and 2 bases from J, with 10 bases between. The CDR3 is made up of 13 amino acids. The CDR3 spells CSVGQGTTDTQYF. CDR3 in DNA: TGCAGCGTTGGTCAGGGGACCACAGATACGCAGTATTTT.

The rearrangement links TRBV7-2 to TRBJ1-5, with a tentative D call TRBD1 (5 bases). The CDR3 is 15 amino acids. Germline V gene data show CDR1 as SGHTA and CDR2 as FQGNSA. Trimming shortened V by 0 bases and J by 7 bases, and 13 bases separated the two germline ends. CDR3 in DNA: TGTGCCAGCAGCTTAGCGGAAAGGGGTGGCCAGCCCCAGCATTTT. Translated: CASSLAERGGQPQHF.